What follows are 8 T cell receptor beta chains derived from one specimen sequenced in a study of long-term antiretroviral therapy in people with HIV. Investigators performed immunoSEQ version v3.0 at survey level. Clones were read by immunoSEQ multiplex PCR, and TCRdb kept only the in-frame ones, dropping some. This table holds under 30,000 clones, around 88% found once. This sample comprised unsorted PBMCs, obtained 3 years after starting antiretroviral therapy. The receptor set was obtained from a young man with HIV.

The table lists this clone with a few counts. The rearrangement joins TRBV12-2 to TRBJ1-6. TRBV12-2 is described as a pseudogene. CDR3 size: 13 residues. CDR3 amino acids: CASRSRKGGSLHF. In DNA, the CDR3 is TGTGCAAGTCGCTCACGAAAGGGGGGATCCCTCCACTTT.

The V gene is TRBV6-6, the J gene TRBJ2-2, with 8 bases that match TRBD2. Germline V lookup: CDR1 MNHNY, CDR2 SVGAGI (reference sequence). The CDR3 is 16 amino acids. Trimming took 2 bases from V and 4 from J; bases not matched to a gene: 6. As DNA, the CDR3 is TGTGCCAGCAGTTACGGGGCGGGGGGCGGCACCGGGGAGCTGTTTTTT. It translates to CASSYGAGGGTGELFF.

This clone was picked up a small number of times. CDR3 DNA: TGTGCCAGTAGTAGTCGGCTGTATAGCAATCAGCCCCAGCATTTT. This codes for CASSSRLYSNQPQHF. V and J are TRBV19 and TRBJ1-5; no reliable D call. The CDR3 length is 15 residues. The V end was cut by 4 bases, the J end by 0 bases, with 10 bases between. Germline lookup yields CDR1 LNHDA and CDR2 SQIVND (reference sequence).

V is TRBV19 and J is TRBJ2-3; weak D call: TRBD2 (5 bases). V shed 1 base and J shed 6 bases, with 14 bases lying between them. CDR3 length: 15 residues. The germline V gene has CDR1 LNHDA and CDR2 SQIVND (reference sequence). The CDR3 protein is CASSIGEGSWDTQYF. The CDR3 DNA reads TGTGCCAGTAGTATAGGTGAAGGGAGCTGGGATACGCAGTATTTT.

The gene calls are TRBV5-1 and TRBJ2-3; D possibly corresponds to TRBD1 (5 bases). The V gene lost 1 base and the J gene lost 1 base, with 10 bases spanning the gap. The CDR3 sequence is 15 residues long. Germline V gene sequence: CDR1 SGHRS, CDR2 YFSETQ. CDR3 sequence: CASSLSGQGTDTQYF. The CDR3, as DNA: TGCGCCAGCAGCTTGTCAGGGCAAGGCACAGATACGCAGTATTTT.

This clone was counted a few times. The CDR3 bases are TGTGCCAGCAGTGACCTTTTTGTTGGGGCCTTGAACACCGGGGAGCTGTTTTTT. As protein: CASSDLFVGALNTGELFF. This chain uses TRBV2 with TRBJ2-2; D is possibly TRBD1 (5 bases). The V and J ends lost 3 bases and 1 base respectively, with 18 bases between them. The CDR3 length is 18 residues. Germline V gene data show CDR1 as SNHLY and CDR2 as FYNNEI.

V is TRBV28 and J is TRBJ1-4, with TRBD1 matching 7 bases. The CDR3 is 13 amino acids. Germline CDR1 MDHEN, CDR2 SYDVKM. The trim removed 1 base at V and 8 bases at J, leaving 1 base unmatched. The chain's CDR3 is CASSLSGGEKLFF. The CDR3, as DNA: TGTGCCAGCAGTTTATCAGGGGGAGAAAAACTGTTTTTT.

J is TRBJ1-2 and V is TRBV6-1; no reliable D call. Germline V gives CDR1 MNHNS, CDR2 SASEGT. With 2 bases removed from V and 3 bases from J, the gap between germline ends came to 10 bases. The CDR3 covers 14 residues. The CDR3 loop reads CASSENPSDYGYTF. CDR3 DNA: TGTGCCAGCAGTGAAAACCCCTCGGACTATGGCTACACCTTC.